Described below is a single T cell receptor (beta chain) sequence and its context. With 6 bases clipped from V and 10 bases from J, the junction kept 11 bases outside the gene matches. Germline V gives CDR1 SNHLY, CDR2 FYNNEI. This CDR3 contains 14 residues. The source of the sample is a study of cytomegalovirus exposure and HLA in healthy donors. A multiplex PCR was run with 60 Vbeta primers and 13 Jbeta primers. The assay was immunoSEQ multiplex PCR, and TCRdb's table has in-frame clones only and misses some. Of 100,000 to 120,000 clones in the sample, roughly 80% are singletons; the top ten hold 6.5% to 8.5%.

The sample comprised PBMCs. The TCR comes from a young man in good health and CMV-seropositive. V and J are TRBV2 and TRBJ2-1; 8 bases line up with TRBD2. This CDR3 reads CASRTRGGVDEQFF. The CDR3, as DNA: TGTGCCAGCAGGACTCGGGGGGGGGTAGACGAGCAGTTCTTC.